This entry lists 18 T cell receptor beta chains sequenced from one sample in a study of persistence of HIV-infected CD4 T cells. For these TCRs, the target antigens are not known. This was the immunoSEQ version 4 assay in survey mode. Data came from immunoSEQ multiplex PCR; TCRdb stores just in-frame clones and leaves some out. The sample has 35,000 to 50,000 clones; roughly nine tenths are singletons. Nonspecific anti-CD3/anti-CD28 bead stimulation represents the broad CD4+ T cell repertoire. Sorting of responding CD4+ T cells relied on upregulated CD40 ligand together with CD69. The sample was CD4+ T cells sorted from PBMCs after approximately 19-hour stimulation, taken from a patient who received antiretroviral therapy. These TCRs come from an adult man with HIV who was CMV-seropositive.

The V and J genes are TRBV7-2 and TRBJ2-3; D not resolved. This CDR3 spans 15 amino acids. From germline, CDR1 is SGHTA and CDR2 FQGNSA. V lost 1 base and J lost 3, with 11 bases in between. The CDR3 is CASSLGSRRTDTQYF. The CDR3 DNA is TGTGCCAGCAGCTTAGGTAGCAGAAGAACAGATACGCAGTATTTT.

This clone was picked up a small number of times. This chain links TRBV18 with TRBJ1-2; TRBD1 aligns across 8 bases. Trimming took 5 bases from V and 8 from J; bases not matched to a gene: 7. The V gene's germline CDR1 is KGHSH and CDR2 LQKENI. This CDR3 has 13 amino acids. The CDR3 nucleotides are TGTGCCAGCTCATCCGGGACAGGAGACGGCTACACCTTC. Amino acids: CASSSGTGDGYTF. The full variable domain, completed using reference TRBV18 and TRBJ1-2, is NAGVMQNPRHLVRRRGQEARLRCSPMKGHSHVYWYRQLPEEGLKFMVYLQKENIIDESGMPKERFSAEFPKEGPSILRIQQVVRGDSAAYFCASSSGTGDGYTFGSGTRLTVV.

This clone occurred once. The chain has TRBV7-2 and TRBJ2-3; weak D call: TRBD2 (6 bases). The V gene's germline CDR1 is SGHTA and CDR2 FQGNSA. This CDR3 spans 15 amino acids. Trimming stripped 5 bases from V and 1 base from J, with 13 bases between. CDR3 residues: CASSPGLGGTDTQYF. The CDR3, as DNA: TGTGCCAGCAGCCCGGGACTGGGGGGCACAGATACGCAGTATTTT. Full variable domain (outside the CDR3, taken from reference TRBV7-2 and TRBJ2-3): GAGVSQSPSNKVTEKGKDVELRCDPISGHTALYWYRQSLGQGLEFLIYFQGNSAPDKSGLPSDRFSAERTGGSVSTLTIQRTQQEDSAVYLCASSPGLGGTDTQYFGPGTRLTVL.

The V and J genes are TRBV28 and TRBJ2-2; D might be TRBD1 or TRBD2, each matching 5 bases. This CDR3 contains 15 residues. Between the trimmed V and J ends, which lost 5 bases and 2 bases, there was a span of 12 bases. CDR1 and CDR2 from the germline V gene are MDHEN and SYDVKM. The CDR3 DNA follows: TGTGCCAGCAGTGAAACCGGGACCAACACCGGGGAGCTGTTTTTT. Its translation: CASSETGTNTGELFF. The full variable domain, in which reference TRBV28 and TRBJ2-2 provide the parts outside the CDR3, is DVKVTQSSRYLVKRTGEKVFLECVQDMDHENMFWYRQDPGLGLRLIYFSYDVKMKEKGDIPEGYSVSREKKERFSLILESASTNQTSMYLCASSETGTNTGELFFGEGSRLTVL.

The genes are TRBV10-3 and TRBJ2-7; 9 nucleotides align to TRBD1. CDR1 is ENHRY and CDR2 is SYGVKD in the germline V gene. This CDR3 contains 14 residues. Unmatched junction bases numbered 4, after V lost 4 bases and J lost 3 bases. The CDR3 bases are TGTGCCATCAGTGTGGACAGGGGAGTCTACGAGCAGTACTTC. Its protein is CAISVDRGVYEQYF.

This chain uses TRBV2 with TRBJ1-2; a possible D gene is TRBD1 (6 bases). The CDR3 length is 13 residues. V was clipped by 4 bases and J by 6 bases, with 12 bases between them. Per germline, CDR1 SNHLY and CDR2 FYNNEI. CDR3 in DNA: TGTGCCAGCAGTGTAACAGGGCAGGATGGCTACACCTTC. This gives the protein CASSVTGQDGYTF.

The V gene is TRBV24-1, the J gene TRBJ2-5, with a tentative D call TRBD2 (5 bases). V gave up 0 bases and J gave up 4 bases, with 11 bases separating them. Per germline, CDR1 KGHDR and CDR2 SFDVKD. This CDR3 comprises 15 residues. CDR3 residues: CATSDLRGEGETQYF. The CDR3 coding sequence is TGTGCCACCAGTGATTTGAGAGGAGAGGGAGAGACCCAGTACTTC.

The genes are TRBV6-6 and TRBJ1-1; D possibly corresponds to TRBD1 (5 bases). CDR1 and CDR2 (germline): MNHNY, SVGAGI (reference sequence). V lost 0 bases and J lost 4, with 12 bases in between. The CDR3 has 15 amino acids. The CDR3 region is CASSYSAGRGTEAFF. The CDR3 DNA follows: TGTGCCAGCAGTTACTCAGCGGGGAGGGGCACTGAAGCTTTCTTT.

The chain links TRBV27 to TRBJ2-7; D unclear. The CDR3 contains 16 residues. In germline, CDR1 is MNHEY, CDR2 SMNVEV (reference sequence). V was shortened by 3 bases and J by 2 bases, with 17 bases between the two germline ends. As DNA, the CDR3 is TGTGCCAGCAGTTTTATCCCCCTTACCCCCCCCTACGAGCAGTACTTC. Residues: CASSFIPLTPPYEQYF.

V gene TRBV5-6 combines with J gene TRBJ2-3, with D tentatively TRBD2 (6 bases). Germline CDR1 and CDR2: SGHDT and YYEEEE. V was trimmed by 5 bases and J by 3 bases, leaving 16 bases between them. CDR3 length equals 15 residues. The CDR3 here is CASSLYNRGTDTQYF. CDR3 sequence (DNA): TGTGCCAGCAGTCTCTACAATCGGGGGACAGATACGCAGTATTTT. Full variable domain (outside the CDR3, taken from reference TRBV5-6 and TRBJ2-3): DAGVTQSPTHLIKTRGQQVTLRCSPKSGHDTVSWYQQALGQGPQFIFQYYEEEERQRGNFPDRFSGHQFPNYSSELNVNALLLGDSALYLCASSLYNRGTDTQYFGPGTRLTVL.

The genes are TRBV3-1 (or the pseudogene TRBV3-2) and TRBJ1-6; the match to TRBD1 covers 9 bases. The germline CDR1 and CDR2 sequences are LGHDT and YNNKEL (reference sequence). The CDR3 is 14 amino acids. Trimming cost V 5 bases and J 10 bases; bases outside gene matches: 6. The chain's CDR3 is CASSKGQGESPLHF. CDR3 nucleotides: TGTGCCAGCAGCAAGGGACAGGGAGAATCACCCCTCCACTTT.

This rearrangement joins TRBV5-4 to TRBJ2-7; 9 nucleotides match TRBD1. The CDR3 runs 14 residues. CDR1 is SGHNT, CDR2 YYREEE, per germline (reference sequence). V lost 3 bases to trimming and J lost 3 bases; unmatched junction nucleotides: 4. The CDR3 spells CASSSGQGYYEQYF. The DNA for the CDR3 is TGTGCCAGCAGCTCGGGACAGGGCTACTACGAGCAGTACTTC.

This clone was observed once. The genes are TRBV27 and TRBJ1-2; no definite D call. With 2 bases removed from V and 2 bases from J, the gap between germline ends came to 9 bases. Looked up from germline, CDR1 is MNHEY and CDR2 is SMNVEV (reference sequence). The CDR3 consists of 14 residues. The CDR3 loop is CASSLSGVNYGYTF. The CDR3 DNA reads as TGTGCCAGCAGTTTAAGCGGAGTAAACTATGGCTACACCTTC.

The chain joins TRBV24-1 to TRBJ2-7; D remains unclear. Trimming cost V 4 bases and J 6 bases, with 9 bases left between them. The CDR3 runs 12 residues. Germline loops: CDR1 KGHDR, CDR2 SFDVKD. The CDR3 protein is CATSDPLGEQYF. CDR3 sequence (DNA): TGTGCCACCAGTGACCCCCTGGGCGAGCAGTACTTC.

This chain uses TRBV3-1 (or the pseudogene TRBV3-2) with TRBJ1-3, with D hard to call. Germline CDR1 and CDR2: LGHDT and YNNKEL (reference sequence). The V gene lost 6 bases and the J gene lost 2 bases, with 8 bases spanning the gap. This CDR3 is 13 amino acids long. Written as DNA, the CDR3 is TGTGCCAGCAGTACATCAGCTGGAAACACCATATATTTT. Residues: CASSTSAGNTIYF.

The V call is TRBV2, the J call TRBJ2-3; D gene ambiguous. Germline V gene lookup returns CDR1 SNHLY and CDR2 FYNNEI. Trimming cost V 4 bases and J 4 bases, with 12 bases left between them. There are 14 residues in the CDR3. CDR3 nucleotide sequence: TGTGCCAGCAGTGGGATCGTAGCCTCAGATACGCAGTATTTT. Protein product: CASSGIVASDTQYF.

A single count supports this clone. The rearrangement uses TRBV28 and TRBJ1-1, with a tentative D call TRBD1 (5 bases). V shed 4 bases and J shed 7 bases, with 13 bases lying between them. This CDR3 contains 13 residues. Germline lookup yields CDR1 MDHEN and CDR2 SYDVKM. This CDR3 reads CASSSLRDSEAFF. In DNA form, the CDR3 reads TGTGCCAGCAGTTCCTTACGCGACAGTGAAGCTTTCTTT.

In regard to this clone: This CDR3 is also generated by other DNA sequences in the sample. The chain links TRBV18 to TRBJ1-6, with TRBD1 identical over 9 bases. This CDR3 contains 14 residues. CDR1 is KGHSH and CDR2 is LQKENI in the germline V gene. Trimming took 6 bases from V and 7 from J; bases not matched to a gene: 4. CDR3 region: CASSRDRENSPLHF. DNA of the CDR3: TGTGCCAGCTCCCGGGACAGGGAGAATTCACCCCTCCACTTT.